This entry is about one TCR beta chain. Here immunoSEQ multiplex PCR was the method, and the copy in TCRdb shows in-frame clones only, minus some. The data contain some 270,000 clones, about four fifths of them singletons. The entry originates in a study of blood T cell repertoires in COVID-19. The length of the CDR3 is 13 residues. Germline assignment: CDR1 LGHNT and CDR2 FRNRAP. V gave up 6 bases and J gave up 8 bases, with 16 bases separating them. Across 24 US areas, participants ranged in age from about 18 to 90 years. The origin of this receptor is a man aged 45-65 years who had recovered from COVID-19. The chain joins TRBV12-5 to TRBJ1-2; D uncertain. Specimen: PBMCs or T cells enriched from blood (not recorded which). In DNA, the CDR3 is TGTGCTAGTGGCCCCTACAGTTCCCTCGGCTACACCTTC. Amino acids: CASGPYSSLGYTF.